Listed below are T cell receptor beta chains from one sample, sequenced in a study of blood T cell repertoires in COVID-19. TCRdb keeps only in-frame clones here, not all; method: immunoSEQ multiplex PCR. The sample has about 140,000 clones, about 91% seen once; the top ten hold about 1.5%. The sample comprised peripheral blood. The receptors stem from a woman aged 55-75 years with acute or convalescent COVID-19. Both conserved end residues are part of each CDR3. The order of the fields is J gene, clone size, D gene, V gene, CDR3 DNA, CDR3 protein. D genes are given only for firm matches. Size values are once, few and many counts, or a class for expanded clones, and some rows have none.

j_gene: TRBJ1-5; abundance: .; d_gene: .; v_gene: TRBV7-8; CDR3nt: TGTGCCAGCAGCTTAGAAGGAGTATTTAGCAATCAGCCCCAGCATTTT; CDR3aa: CASSLEGVFSNQPQHF
j_gene: TRBJ2-1; abundance: .; d_gene: TRBD2; v_gene: TRBV7-2; CDR3nt: TGTGCCAGCAGCTTAACCGGGCTAGCGGTCAACTCCTACAATGAGCAGTTCTTC; CDR3aa: CASSLTGLAVNSYNEQFF
j_gene: TRBJ1-5; abundance: .; d_gene: .; v_gene: TRBV3-1/TRBV3-2; CDR3nt: TGTGCCAGCAGCCAGGGGGCGAGCAATCAGCCCCAGCATTTT; CDR3aa: CASSQGASNQPQHF
j_gene: TRBJ1-1; abundance: .; d_gene: .; v_gene: TRBV27; CDR3nt: TGTGCCAGCAGTTTATGGGGGGACACTGAAGCTTTCTTT; CDR3aa: CASSLWGDTEAFF
j_gene: TRBJ1-2; abundance: .; d_gene: .; v_gene: TRBV19; CDR3nt: TGTGCCAGTGTCGGGGGGAATGGCTATGGCTACACCTTC; CDR3aa: CASVGGNGYGYTF
j_gene: TRBJ1-2; abundance: .; d_gene: TRBD1; v_gene: TRBV29-1; CDR3nt: TGCAGCGTAGGGGTAGTAACAGGACAGGGTGGCTACACCTTC; CDR3aa: CSVGVVTGQGGYTF
j_gene: TRBJ1-2; abundance: .; d_gene: .; v_gene: TRBV28; CDR3nt: TGTGCCAGCAGTGGACTTACTAACTATGGCTACACCTTC; CDR3aa: CASSGLTNYGYTF
j_gene: TRBJ1-2; abundance: once; d_gene: TRBD1; v_gene: TRBV6-5; CDR3nt: TGTGCCAGCAGTTATGGTGAGGGACAGGGTCCCTACACCTTC; CDR3aa: CASSYGEGQGPYTF
j_gene: TRBJ2-1; abundance: .; d_gene: .; v_gene: TRBV12-3/TRBV12-4; CDR3nt: TGTGCCAGCACTCGAGGGAGCTACAATGAGCAGTTCTTC; CDR3aa: CASTRGSYNEQFF
j_gene: TRBJ1-5; abundance: .; d_gene: TRBD1; v_gene: TRBV5-1; CDR3nt: TGCGCCAGCAGCTTGCTCGGGACAGTCAATCAGCCCCAGCATTTT; CDR3aa: CASSLLGTVNQPQHF
j_gene: TRBJ2-3; abundance: .; d_gene: TRBD1; v_gene: TRBV3-1/TRBV3-2; CDR3nt: TGTGCCAGCAGCCCCGGGACAGGGAGCACAGATACGCAGTATTTT; CDR3aa: CASSPGTGSTDTQYF
j_gene: TRBJ1-2; abundance: once; d_gene: TRBD1; v_gene: TRBV27; CDR3nt: TGTGCCAGCAGTCCTGGACAGGGGGGGAGCTACACCTTC; CDR3aa: CASSPGQGGSYTF
j_gene: TRBJ2-7; abundance: .; d_gene: TRBD2; v_gene: TRBV3-1/TRBV3-2; CDR3nt: TGTGCCAGCAGCCGGCGGGGGGCCGAGCAGTACTTC; CDR3aa: CASSRRGAEQYF
j_gene: TRBJ2-3; abundance: .; d_gene: TRBD2; v_gene: TRBV24-1; CDR3nt: TGTGCCACCAGTGAAGCGGGGGGCCCCACAGATACGCAGTATTTT; CDR3aa: CATSEAGGPTDTQYF
j_gene: TRBJ1-3; abundance: once; d_gene: TRBD1; v_gene: TRBV7-9; CDR3nt: TGTGCCAGCAGACAAGGGACAGTTGGAAACACCATATATTTT; CDR3aa: CASRQGTVGNTIYF
j_gene: TRBJ2-7; abundance: .; d_gene: TRBD2; v_gene: TRBV2; CDR3nt: TGTGCCAGCAGTTGGAGCGGGGGGGCCGTCTACGAGCAGTACTTC; CDR3aa: CASSWSGGAVYEQYF
j_gene: TRBJ1-2; abundance: few; d_gene: .; v_gene: TRBV5-1; CDR3nt: TGCGCCAGCAGCTTGTTAGGGGCGCGAGACTATGGCTACACCTTC; CDR3aa: CASSLLGARDYGYTF
j_gene: TRBJ2-3; abundance: .; d_gene: TRBD1; v_gene: TRBV25-1; CDR3nt: TGTGCCAGCAGTAAGGGACAGAGCACAGATACGCAGTATTTT; CDR3aa: CASSKGQSTDTQYF
j_gene: TRBJ1-1; abundance: .; d_gene: .; v_gene: TRBV27; CDR3nt: TGTGCCAGCAGTTTGGGGGGGCGAAATGAAGCTTTCTTT; CDR3aa: CASSLGGRNEAFF
j_gene: TRBJ1-1; abundance: .; d_gene: .; v_gene: TRBV24-1; CDR3nt: TGTGCCACCCAAGGGGCTGACACTGAAGCTTTCTTT; CDR3aa: CATQGADTEAFF
j_gene: TRBJ2-3; abundance: .; d_gene: TRBD1; v_gene: TRBV5-1; CDR3nt: TGCGCCAGCAGCACCGGGACAGGTTGGGCAGATACGCAGTATTTT; CDR3aa: CASSTGTGWADTQYF
j_gene: TRBJ2-2; abundance: .; d_gene: TRBD2; v_gene: TRBV7-2; CDR3nt: TGTGCCAGCAGACTCCTAGCGGGGGCGAACACCGGGGAGCTGTTTTTT; CDR3aa: CASRLLAGANTGELFF
j_gene: TRBJ1-3; abundance: .; d_gene: .; v_gene: TRBV28; CDR3nt: TGTGCCAGCAGTATTCCAGGAAACACCATATATTTT; CDR3aa: CASSIPGNTIYF
j_gene: TRBJ1-6; abundance: .; d_gene: .; v_gene: TRBV4-3; CDR3nt: TGCGCCAGCAGCCTTATTTGGGGGGGGCCGGGTAATTCACCCCTCCACTTT; CDR3aa: CASSLIWGGPGNSPLHF
j_gene: TRBJ1-2; abundance: .; d_gene: .; v_gene: TRBV30; CDR3nt: TGTGCCTCGGCCACAGGGTCGGGCTACACCTTC; CDR3aa: CASATGSGYTF
j_gene: TRBJ1-2; abundance: .; d_gene: .; v_gene: TRBV19; CDR3nt: TGTGCCAGTAGTATAACAGGGCAATTTGGCTATGGCTACACCTTC; CDR3aa: CASSITGQFGYGYTF
j_gene: TRBJ1-2; abundance: .; d_gene: TRBD1; v_gene: TRBV27; CDR3nt: TGTGCCAGCAGTTTATCGGGACAGGGATATGGCTACACCTTC; CDR3aa: CASSLSGQGYGYTF
j_gene: TRBJ1-6; abundance: .; d_gene: .; v_gene: TRBV24-1; CDR3nt: TGTGCCACCAGTGATTCCAGGGTAAATTCACCCCTCCACTTT; CDR3aa: CATSDSRVNSPLHF
j_gene: TRBJ2-3; abundance: .; d_gene: TRBD2; v_gene: TRBV7-9; CDR3nt: TGTGCCAGCAGCTTAGGAAGCGGGGGGGCAGGACATACGCAGTATTTT; CDR3aa: CASSLGSGGAGHTQYF
j_gene: TRBJ1-6; abundance: .; d_gene: .; v_gene: TRBV28; CDR3nt: TGTGCCAGCAGTGTCCCAGGGGTGGCCTATAATTCACCCCTCCACTTT; CDR3aa: CASSVPGVAYNSPLHF
j_gene: TRBJ2-2; abundance: few; d_gene: TRBD1; v_gene: TRBV5-1; CDR3nt: TGCGCCAGCAGCCCCCGGACAGGGCAGGTCGGGGAGCTGTTTTTT; CDR3aa: CASSPRTGQVGELFF
j_gene: TRBJ1-3; abundance: .; d_gene: .; v_gene: TRBV30; CDR3nt: TGTGCCTGGAGACCTTCCAACACAATTTCCATATATTTT; CDR3aa: CAWRPSNTISIYF
j_gene: TRBJ2-4; abundance: .; d_gene: .; v_gene: TRBV6-5; CDR3nt: TGTGCCAGCAGTTCCAGGTTCCCGCCGGCCAAAAACATTCAGTACTTC; CDR3aa: CASSSRFPPAKNIQYF
j_gene: TRBJ1-3; abundance: .; d_gene: .; v_gene: TRBV5-5; CDR3nt: TGTGCCAGCAGCTTCGGGACACTCTCTGGAAACACCATATATTTT; CDR3aa: CASSFGTLSGNTIYF
j_gene: TRBJ2-1; abundance: few; d_gene: TRBD1; v_gene: TRBV7-9; CDR3nt: TGTGCCAGCAGCCCCAGACAGGGGGCCTACAATGAGCAGTTCTTC; CDR3aa: CASSPRQGAYNEQFF
j_gene: TRBJ1-2; abundance: once; d_gene: TRBD1; v_gene: TRBV5-6; CDR3nt: TGTGCCAGCAGCTTGGAGTTCAGGGGGACGCCCACCTTC; CDR3aa: CASSLEFRGTPTF
j_gene: TRBJ1-1; abundance: .; d_gene: .; v_gene: TRBV5-1; CDR3nt: TGCGCCAGCGGCCCGGGACACATTGAAGCTTTCTTT; CDR3aa: CASGPGHIEAFF
j_gene: TRBJ2-2; abundance: once; d_gene: TRBD1; v_gene: TRBV28; CDR3nt: TGTGCCAGCGCTAAGACTCTTGGGGGACAGATAAACACCGGGGAGCTGTTTTTT; CDR3aa: CASAKTLGGQINTGELFF
j_gene: TRBJ1-5; abundance: .; d_gene: .; v_gene: TRBV6-5; CDR3nt: TGTGCCAGCAGTCCGGACAAGGCCCTTCAGCCCCAGCATTTT; CDR3aa: CASSPDKALQPQHF
j_gene: TRBJ2-3; abundance: .; d_gene: .; v_gene: TRBV14; CDR3nt: TGTGCCAGCAGCCCCGTCGGGACTTCCAGAAATACGCAGTATTTT; CDR3aa: CASSPVGTSRNTQYF